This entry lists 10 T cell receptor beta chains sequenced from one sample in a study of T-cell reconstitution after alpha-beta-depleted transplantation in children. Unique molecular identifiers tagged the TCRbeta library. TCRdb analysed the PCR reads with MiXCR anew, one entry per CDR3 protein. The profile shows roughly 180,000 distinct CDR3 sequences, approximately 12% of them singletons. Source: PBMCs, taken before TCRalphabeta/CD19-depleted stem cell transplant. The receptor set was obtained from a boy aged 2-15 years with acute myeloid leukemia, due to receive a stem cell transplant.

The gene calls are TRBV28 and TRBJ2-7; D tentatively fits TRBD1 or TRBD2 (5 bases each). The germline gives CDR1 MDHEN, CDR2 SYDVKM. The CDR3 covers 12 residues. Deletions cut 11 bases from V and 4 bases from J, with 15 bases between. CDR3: CASRTRRYEQYF. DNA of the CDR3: TGTGCCTCAAGGACAAGGAGGTACGAGCAGTACTTC. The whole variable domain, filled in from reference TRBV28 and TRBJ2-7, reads DVKVTQSSRYLVKRTGEKVFLECVQDMDHENMFWYRQDPGLGLRLIYFSYDVKMKEKGDIPEGYSVSREKKERFSLILESASTNQTSMYLCASRTRRYEQYFGPGTRLTVT.

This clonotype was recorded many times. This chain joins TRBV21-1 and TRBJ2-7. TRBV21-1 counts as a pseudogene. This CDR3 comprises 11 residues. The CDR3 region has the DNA TGTGCCACCTCGATAGACTACGAGCAGTACGTC. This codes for CATSIDYEQYV.

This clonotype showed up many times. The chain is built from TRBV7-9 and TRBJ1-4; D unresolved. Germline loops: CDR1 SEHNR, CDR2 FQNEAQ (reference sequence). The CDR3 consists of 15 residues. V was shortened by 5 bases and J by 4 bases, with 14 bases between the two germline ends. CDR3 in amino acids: CASSPSPPLNEKLFF. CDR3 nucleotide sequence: TGTGCCAGCAGCCCCTCCCCCCCCCTTAATGAAAAACTGTTTTTT. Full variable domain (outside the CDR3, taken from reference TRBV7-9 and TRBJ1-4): DTGVSQNPRHKITKRGQNVTFRCDPISEHNRLYWYRQTLGQGPEFLTYFQNEAQLEKSRLLSDRFSAERPKGSFSTLEIQRTEQGDSAMYLCASSPSPPLNEKLFFGSGTQLSVL.

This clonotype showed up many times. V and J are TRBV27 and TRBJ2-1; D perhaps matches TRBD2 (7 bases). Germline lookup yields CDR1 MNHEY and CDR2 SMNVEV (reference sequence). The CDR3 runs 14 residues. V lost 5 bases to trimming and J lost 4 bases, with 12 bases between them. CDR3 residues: CASSVGGPYNEQFF. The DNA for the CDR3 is TGTGCCAGCAGTGTCGGGGGGCCATACAATGAGCAGTTCTTC.

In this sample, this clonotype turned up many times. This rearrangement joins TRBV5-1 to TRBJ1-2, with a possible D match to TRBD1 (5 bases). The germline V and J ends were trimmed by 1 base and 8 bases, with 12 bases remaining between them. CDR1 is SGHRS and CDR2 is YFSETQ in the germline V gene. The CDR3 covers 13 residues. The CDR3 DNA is TGCGCCAGCAGCTTGAACGGACGGGACGGCTACACCTTC. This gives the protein CASSLNGRDGYTF.

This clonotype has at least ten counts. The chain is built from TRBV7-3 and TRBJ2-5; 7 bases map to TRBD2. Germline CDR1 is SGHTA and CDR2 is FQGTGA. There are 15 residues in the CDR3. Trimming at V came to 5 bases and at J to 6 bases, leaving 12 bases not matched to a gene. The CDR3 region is CASSPSTSKRKTQYF. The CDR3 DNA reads TGTGCCAGCAGCCCTTCGACTAGCAAGAGAAAGACCCAGTACTTC.

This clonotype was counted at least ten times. CDR3 DNA sequence: TGTGCCAGCAGCCAAGGGGACGGGGGCGGGAGTTTCATTGAGCAGTTCTTC. Amino acid sequence: CASSQGDGGGSFIEQFF. The rearrangement uses TRBV14 and TRBJ2-1, with a possible D match to TRBD2 (7 bases). V lost 1 base, J lost 9 bases, and 22 bases lay in between. In germline, CDR1 is SGHDN, CDR2 FVKESK. The CDR3 has 17 residues.

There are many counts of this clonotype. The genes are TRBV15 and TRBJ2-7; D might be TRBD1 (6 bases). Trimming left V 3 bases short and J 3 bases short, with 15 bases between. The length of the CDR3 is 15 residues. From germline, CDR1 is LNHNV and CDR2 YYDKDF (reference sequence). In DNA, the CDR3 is TGTGCCACCAGCAGTGGACAGTCCCGCTACTACGAGCAGTACTTC. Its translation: CATSSGQSRYYEQYF. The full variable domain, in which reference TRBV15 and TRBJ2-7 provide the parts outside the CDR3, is DAMVIQNPRYQVTQFGKPVTLSCSQTLNHNVMYWYQQKSSQAPKLLFHYYDKDFNNEADTPDNFQSRRPNTSFCFLDIRSPGLGDTAMYLCATSSGQSRYYEQYFGPGTRLTVT.

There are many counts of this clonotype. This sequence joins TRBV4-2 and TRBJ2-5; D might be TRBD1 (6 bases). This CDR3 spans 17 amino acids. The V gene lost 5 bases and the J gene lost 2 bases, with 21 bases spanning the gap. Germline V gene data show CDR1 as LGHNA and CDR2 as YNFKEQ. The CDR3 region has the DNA TGTGCCAGCAGCAACCAAGTACTCCTCGGGACACAAGAGACCCAGTACTTC. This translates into CASSNQVLLGTQETQYF.

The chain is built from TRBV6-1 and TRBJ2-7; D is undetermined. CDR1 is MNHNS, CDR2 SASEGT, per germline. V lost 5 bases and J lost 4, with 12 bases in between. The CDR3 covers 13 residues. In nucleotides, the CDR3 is TGTGCCAGCAGTCCGAATAACAAGTACGAGCAGTACTTC. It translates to CASSPNNKYEQYF.